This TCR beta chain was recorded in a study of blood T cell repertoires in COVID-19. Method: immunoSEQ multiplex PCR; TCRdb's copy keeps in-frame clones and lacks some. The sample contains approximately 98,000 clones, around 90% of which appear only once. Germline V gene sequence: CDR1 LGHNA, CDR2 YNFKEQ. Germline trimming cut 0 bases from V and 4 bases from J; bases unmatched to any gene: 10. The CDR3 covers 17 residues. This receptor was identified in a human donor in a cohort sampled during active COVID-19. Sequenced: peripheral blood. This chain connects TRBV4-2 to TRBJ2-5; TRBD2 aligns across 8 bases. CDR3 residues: CASSQEGSGSFGETQYF. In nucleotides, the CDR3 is TGTGCCAGCAGCCAAGAAGGGAGCGGGAGCTTTGGAGAGACCCAGTACTTC.